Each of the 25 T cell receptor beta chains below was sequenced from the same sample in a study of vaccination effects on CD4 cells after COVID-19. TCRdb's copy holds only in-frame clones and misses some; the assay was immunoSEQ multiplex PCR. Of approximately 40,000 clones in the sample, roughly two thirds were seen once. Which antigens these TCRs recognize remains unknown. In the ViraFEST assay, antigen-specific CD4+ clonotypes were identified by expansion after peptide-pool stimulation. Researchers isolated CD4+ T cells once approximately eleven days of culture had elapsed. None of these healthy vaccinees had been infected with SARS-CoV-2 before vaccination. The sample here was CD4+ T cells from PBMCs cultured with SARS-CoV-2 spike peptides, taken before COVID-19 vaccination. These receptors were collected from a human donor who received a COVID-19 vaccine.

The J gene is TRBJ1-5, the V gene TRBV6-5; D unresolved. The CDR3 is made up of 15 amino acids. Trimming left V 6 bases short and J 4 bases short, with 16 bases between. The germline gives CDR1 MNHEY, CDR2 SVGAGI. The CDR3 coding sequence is TGTGCCAGCAGCAAAGGGTCGGTCGGGAATCAGCCCCAGCATTTT. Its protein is CASSKGSVGNQPQHF.

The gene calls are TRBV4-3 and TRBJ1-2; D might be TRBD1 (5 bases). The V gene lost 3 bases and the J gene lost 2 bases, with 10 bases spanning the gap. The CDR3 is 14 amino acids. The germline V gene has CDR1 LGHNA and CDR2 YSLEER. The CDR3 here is CASSQGTDNYGYTF. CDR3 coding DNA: TGCGCCAGCAGCCAGGGGACGGACAACTATGGCTACACCTTC.

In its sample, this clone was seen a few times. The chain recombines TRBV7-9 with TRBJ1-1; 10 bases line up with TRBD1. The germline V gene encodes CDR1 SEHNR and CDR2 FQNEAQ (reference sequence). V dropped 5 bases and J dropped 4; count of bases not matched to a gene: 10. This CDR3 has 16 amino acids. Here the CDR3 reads CASSPPGQGSGTEAFF. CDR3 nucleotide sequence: TGTGCCAGCAGCCCACCGGGACAGGGGTCGGGCACTGAAGCTTTCTTT. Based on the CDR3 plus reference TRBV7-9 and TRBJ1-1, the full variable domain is DTGVSQNPRHKITKRGQNVTFRCDPISEHNRLYWYRQTLGQGPEFLTYFQNEAQLEKSRLLSDRFSAERPKGSFSTLEIQRTEQGDSAMYLCASSPPGQGSGTEAFFGQGTRLTVV.

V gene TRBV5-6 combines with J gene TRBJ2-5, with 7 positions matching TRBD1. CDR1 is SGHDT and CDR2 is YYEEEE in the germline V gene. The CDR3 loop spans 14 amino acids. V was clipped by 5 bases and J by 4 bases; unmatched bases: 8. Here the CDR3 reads CASRDRRPLETQYF. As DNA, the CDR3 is TGTGCCAGCAGGGACAGGCGGCCGCTAGAGACCCAGTACTTC.

The CDR3 DNA follows: TGTGCCAGCAGTGTGACCAACAATGAGCAGTTCTTC. Amino acid sequence: CASSVTNNEQFF. V is TRBV2 and J is TRBJ2-1; no firm D call. V was clipped by 4 bases and J by 5 bases, with 6 bases between them. Germline V lookup: CDR1 SNHLY, CDR2 FYNNEI. The CDR3 sequence is 12 residues long. Complete variable domain (other parts from reference TRBV2 and TRBJ2-1): EPEVTQTPSHQVTQMGQEVILRCVPISNHLYFYWYRQILGQKVEFLVSFYNNEISEKSEIFDDQFSVERPDGSNFTLKIRSTKLEDSAMYFCASSVTNNEQFFGPGTRLTVL.

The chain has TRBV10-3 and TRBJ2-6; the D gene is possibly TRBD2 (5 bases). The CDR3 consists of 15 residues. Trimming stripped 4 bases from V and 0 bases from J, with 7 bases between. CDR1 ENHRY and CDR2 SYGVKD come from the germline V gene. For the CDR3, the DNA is TGTGCCATCAGTGCCGGGGACTCTGGGGCCAACGTCCTGACTTTC. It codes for CAISAGDSGANVLTF.

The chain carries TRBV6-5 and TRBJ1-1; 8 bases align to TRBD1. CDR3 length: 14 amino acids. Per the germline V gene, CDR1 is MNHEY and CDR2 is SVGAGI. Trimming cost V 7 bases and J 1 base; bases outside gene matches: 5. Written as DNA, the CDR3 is TGTGCCAGCATTGGAGACAGGGGGAACACTGAAGCTTTCTTT. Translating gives CASIGDRGNTEAFF.

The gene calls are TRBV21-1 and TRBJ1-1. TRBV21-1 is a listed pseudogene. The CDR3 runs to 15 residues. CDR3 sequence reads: CASSLRDTGGTEAFF. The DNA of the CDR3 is TGTGCCAGCAGCCTGCGGGACACCGGGGGTACTGAAGCTTTCTTT.

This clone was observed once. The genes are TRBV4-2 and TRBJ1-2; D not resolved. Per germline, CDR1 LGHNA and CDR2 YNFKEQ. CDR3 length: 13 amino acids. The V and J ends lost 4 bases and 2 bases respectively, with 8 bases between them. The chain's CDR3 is CASSPAGNYGYTF. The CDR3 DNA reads TGTGCCAGCAGCCCCGCGGGGAACTATGGCTACACCTTC.

The CDR3 spells CASSRGGVETQYF. CDR3 in DNA: TGCGCCAGCAGCCGAGGGGGCGTAGAGACCCAGTACTTC. The rearrangement uses TRBV4-1 and TRBJ2-5; 7 bases are a match to TRBD1. CDR3 length: 13 residues. Germline V gene lookup returns CDR1 MGHRA and CDR2 YSYEKL. V was clipped by 4 bases and J by 4 bases; unmatched bases: 3.

The CDR3: CASSVIGGSVSGELFF. CDR3 bases: TGTGCCAGCAGCGTTATTGGTGGGAGTGTCAGCGGGGAGCTGTTTTTT. The rearrangement uses TRBV5-4 and TRBJ2-2; TRBD2 might be the D (5 bases). Germline values: CDR1 SGHNT, CDR2 YYREEE (reference sequence). There are 16 residues in the CDR3. V was pared by 4 bases and J by 7 bases, with 20 bases between.

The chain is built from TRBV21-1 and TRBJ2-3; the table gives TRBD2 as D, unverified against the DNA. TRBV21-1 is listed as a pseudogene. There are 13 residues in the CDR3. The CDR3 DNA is TGTGCCAGCAGGATCCCACGGGTGGATACGCAGTATTTT. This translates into CASRIPRVDTQYF.

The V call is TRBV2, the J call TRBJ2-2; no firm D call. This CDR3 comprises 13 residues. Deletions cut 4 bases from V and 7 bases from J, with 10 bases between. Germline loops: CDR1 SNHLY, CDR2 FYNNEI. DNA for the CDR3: TGTGCCAGCAGTGTAAAGGCCGGCGGGGAGCTGTTTTTT. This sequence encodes CASSVKAGGELFF.

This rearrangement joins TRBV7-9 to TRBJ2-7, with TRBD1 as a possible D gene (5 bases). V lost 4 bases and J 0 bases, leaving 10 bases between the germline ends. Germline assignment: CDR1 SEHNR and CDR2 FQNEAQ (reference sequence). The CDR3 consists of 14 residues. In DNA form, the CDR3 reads TGTGCCAGCAGCTCACAGGTTATCTCCTACGAGCAGTACTTC. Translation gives CASSSQVISYEQYF.

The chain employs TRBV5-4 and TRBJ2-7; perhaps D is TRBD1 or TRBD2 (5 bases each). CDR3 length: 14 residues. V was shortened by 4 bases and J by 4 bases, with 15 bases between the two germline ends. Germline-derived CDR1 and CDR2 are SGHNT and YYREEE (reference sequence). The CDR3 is CASSPTRGEYEQYF. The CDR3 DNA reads TGTGCCAGCAGCCCTACTCGAGGGGAGTACGAGCAGTACTTC.

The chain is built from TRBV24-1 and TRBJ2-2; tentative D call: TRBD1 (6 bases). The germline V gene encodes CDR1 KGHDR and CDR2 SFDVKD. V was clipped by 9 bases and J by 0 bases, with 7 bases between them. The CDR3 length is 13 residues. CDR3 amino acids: CATGGPNTGELFF. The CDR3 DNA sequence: TGTGCCACCGGGGGCCCGAACACCGGGGAGCTGTTTTTT.

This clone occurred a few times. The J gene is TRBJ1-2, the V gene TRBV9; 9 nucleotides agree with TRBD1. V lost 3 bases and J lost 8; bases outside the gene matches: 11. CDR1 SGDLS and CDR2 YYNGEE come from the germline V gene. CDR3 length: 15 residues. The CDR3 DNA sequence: TGTGCCAGCAGCGGCCCCCGGGACAGGGCTTACGGCTACACCTTC. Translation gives CASSGPRDRAYGYTF.

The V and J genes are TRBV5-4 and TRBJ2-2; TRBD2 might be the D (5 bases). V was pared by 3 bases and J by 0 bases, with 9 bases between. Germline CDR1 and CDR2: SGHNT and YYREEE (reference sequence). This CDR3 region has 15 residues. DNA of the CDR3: TGTGCCAGCAGCTCCAGCGGCACGAACACCGGGGAGCTGTTTTTT. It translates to CASSSSGTNTGELFF. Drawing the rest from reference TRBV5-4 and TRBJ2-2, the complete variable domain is ETGVTQSPTHLIKTRGQQVTLRCSSQSGHNTVSWYQQALGQGPQFIFQYYREEENGRGNFPPRFSGLQFPNYSSELNVNALELDDSALYLCASSSSGTNTGELFFGEGSRLTVL.

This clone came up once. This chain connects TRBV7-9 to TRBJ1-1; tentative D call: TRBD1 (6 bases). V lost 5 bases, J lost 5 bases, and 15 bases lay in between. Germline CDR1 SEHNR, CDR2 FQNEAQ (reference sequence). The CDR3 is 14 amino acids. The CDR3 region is CASSPLGGRTEAFF. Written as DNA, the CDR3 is TGTGCCAGCAGCCCATTAGGGGGGCGGACTGAAGCTTTCTTT.

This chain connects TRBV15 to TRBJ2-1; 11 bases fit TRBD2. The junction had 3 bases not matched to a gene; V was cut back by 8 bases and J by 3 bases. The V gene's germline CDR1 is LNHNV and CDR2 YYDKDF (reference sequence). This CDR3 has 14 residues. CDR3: CATATSGVYNEQFF. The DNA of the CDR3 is TGTGCCACCGCGACTAGCGGGGTCTACAATGAGCAGTTCTTC.

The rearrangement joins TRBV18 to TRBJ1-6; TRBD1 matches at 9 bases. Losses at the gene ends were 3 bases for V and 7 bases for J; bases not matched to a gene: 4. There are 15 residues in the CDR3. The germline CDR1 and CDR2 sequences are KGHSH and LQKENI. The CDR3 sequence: CASSPWDRENSPLHF. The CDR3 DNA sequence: TGTGCCAGCTCACCCTGGGACAGGGAAAATTCACCCCTCCACTTT.

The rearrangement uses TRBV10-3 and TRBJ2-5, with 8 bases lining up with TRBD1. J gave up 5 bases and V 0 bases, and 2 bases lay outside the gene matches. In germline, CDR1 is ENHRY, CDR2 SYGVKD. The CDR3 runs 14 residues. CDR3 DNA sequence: TGTGCCATCAGTGAGTCGAGACAGGGGGAGACCCAGTACTTC. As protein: CAISESRQGETQYF.

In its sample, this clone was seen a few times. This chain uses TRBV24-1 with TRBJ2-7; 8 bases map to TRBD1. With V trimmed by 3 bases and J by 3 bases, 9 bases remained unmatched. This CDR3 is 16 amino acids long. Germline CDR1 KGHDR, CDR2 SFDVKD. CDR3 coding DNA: TGTGCCACCAGTGATCCTGGACAGGGAAAAGGCTACGAGCAGTACTTC. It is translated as CATSDPGQGKGYEQYF.

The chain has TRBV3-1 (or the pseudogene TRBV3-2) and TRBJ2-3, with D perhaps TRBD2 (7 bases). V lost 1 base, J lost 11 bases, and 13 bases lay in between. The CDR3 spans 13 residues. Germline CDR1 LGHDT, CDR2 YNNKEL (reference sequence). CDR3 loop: CASSQGGGREQYF. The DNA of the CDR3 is TGTGCCAGCAGCCAAGGCGGGGGCCGCGAGCAGTATTTT.

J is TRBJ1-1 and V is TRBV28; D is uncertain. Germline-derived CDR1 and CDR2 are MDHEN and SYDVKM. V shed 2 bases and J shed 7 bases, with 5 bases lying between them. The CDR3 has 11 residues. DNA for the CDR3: TGTGCCAGCAGTTTAGGGGATGAAGCTTTCTTT. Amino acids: CASSLGDEAFF.